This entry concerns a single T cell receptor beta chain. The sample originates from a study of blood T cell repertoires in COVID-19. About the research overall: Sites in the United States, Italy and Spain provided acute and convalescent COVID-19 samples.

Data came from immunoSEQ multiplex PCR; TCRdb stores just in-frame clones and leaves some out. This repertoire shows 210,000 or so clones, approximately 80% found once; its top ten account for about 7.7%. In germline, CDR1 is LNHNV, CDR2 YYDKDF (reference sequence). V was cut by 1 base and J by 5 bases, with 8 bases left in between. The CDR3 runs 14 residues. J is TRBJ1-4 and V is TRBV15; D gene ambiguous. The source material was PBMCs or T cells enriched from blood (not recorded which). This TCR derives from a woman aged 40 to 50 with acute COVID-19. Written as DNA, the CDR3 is TGTGCCACCAGCAGAGCTGGCCGAAATGAAAAACTGTTTTTT. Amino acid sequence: CATSRAGRNEKLFF.